Described below is a single T cell receptor beta chain sequence and its context. This clonotype has at least ten counts. It has no known antigen specificity. One base away there is no much larger clone; base qualities are not given. V sheds 3 bases and J sheds 11 bases, leaving 16 bases between their ends. From its cysteine to its phenylalanine, the CDR3 spans 13 amino acids. Only the CDR3 DNA is retained, 39 bases long and in frame from the first base. Looking up the germline V gene yields CDR1 MDHEN and CDR2 SYDVKM. This sample is drawn from a study of T cells in Graves' hyperthyroidism and ophthalmopathy (dated by TCRdb to the late 2010s). Context from the whole study: A discovery cohort of about a hundred patients, about 40 with Graves' ophthalmopathy and 55 to 60 with stable Graves' hyperthyroidism, was used to find distinguishing TCR V-J signatures. Prospective prediction of ophthalmopathy was tested in an independent validation cohort consisting of roughly 20 hyperthyroidism patients and some 16 patients who later progressed to ophthalmopathy. The 95 to 100 discovery patients were randomly divided into training and test sets at a 7:3 ratio. In six Graves' hyperthyroidism patients, the study also compared T-cell repertoires from thyroid tissue with T-cell repertoires from blood. Following sampling, methimazole starting at 30 mg daily was given to hyperthyroidism patients, and high-dose intravenous methylprednisolone was given to ophthalmopathy patients. According to the paper, TCR Vbeta CDR3 sequencing was carried out on 135 peripheral blood samples, which came from approximately 41 ophthalmopathy, approximately 78 hyperthyroidism and some 17 progressor patients. Points the paper makes about the study in general: In validation, progression to ophthalmopathy was predicted by the model with roughly 71% sensitivity and 72.22% specificity, a median of around 5.9 months before onset. Most expanded thyroid clonotypes (frequency above 0.001) were also found in blood, which suggests that blood repertoires may mirror thyroid immune responses. No statistical method was used to set the sample size in advance, and investigators knew the group allocation. In cross-validation, a model built on a 13 V-J signature told ophthalmopathy apart from stable hyperthyroidism with approximately 90% sensitivity and 81% to 82% specificity, and in testing the same model reached 80%/75%.

The study excluded patients with uncontrolled infections, other autoimmune diseases, pregnancy or lactation. Diagnoses were based on clinical symptoms, serum thyroxine and TRAb, thyroid ultrasound and orbital computed tomography. Total RNA was extracted with Trizol reagent, and quality was checked on an Agilent 2100 Bioanalyzer. TCR beta CDR3 regions were amplified from RNA transcripts. A first-round RT-PCR of the TCR CDR3 used the HTBI primer set with the Qiagen OneStep RT-PCR kit. Libraries were constructed in a second round of multiplex PCR, after which size selection and purification were carried out. Libraries were sequenced paired-end with 100 bp reads on an Illumina HiSeq2000. The authors processed their data as follows. Raw data were processed with SOAPnuke, discarding reads with adapters, uncalled bases, mean Phred below 15, or no exact constant-primer or identifier match. High-quality paired reads were merged using COPE v1.2.5, and each unique nucleotide sequence was defined as a clonotype. MiTCR v1.1 was used to align the clonotypes against IMGT TRBV, TRBD and TRBJ reference segments. Analysis was restricted to V-J combinations with a frequency above 0.0001, which covered about 99% of repertoires. A TCS score was defined as the ratio between F50 (clonal expansion) and ExV (chaos), using BLOSUM62-based TCRdist between CDR3 peptides within each V-J. Welch's t-statistics and random forest reduced around 510 V-J features to about 13, which were used in a naive Bayes classifier (R e1071). The similarity between thyroid and blood repertoires was quantified using the Morisita-Horn index. In TCRdb, the public reads were trimmed at Q25 with fastp and aligned with MiXCR, with productive beta chains retained. Merged by CDR3 protein, the rows form single entries marked with the most common genes and DNA. The V and J calls follow TCRdb's processing rather than the paper's. Present in this sample are roughly 570,000 distinct CDR3 sequences, roughly 50% of which were seen just once. Around 20% of the sample is in the top ten clones.

The sequence came from an adult woman with Graves' disease, either hyperthyroidism or ophthalmopathy (not recorded which). This chain joins TRBV28 to TRBJ1-1; there is no confident call for the D gene. The sequencing input was peripheral blood or thyroid tissue (not recorded which). The DNA sequence is given as TGTGCCAGCAGTTTGTTAGGTCTGTATGGGGCTTTCTTT. This is translated as CASSLLGLYGAFF.